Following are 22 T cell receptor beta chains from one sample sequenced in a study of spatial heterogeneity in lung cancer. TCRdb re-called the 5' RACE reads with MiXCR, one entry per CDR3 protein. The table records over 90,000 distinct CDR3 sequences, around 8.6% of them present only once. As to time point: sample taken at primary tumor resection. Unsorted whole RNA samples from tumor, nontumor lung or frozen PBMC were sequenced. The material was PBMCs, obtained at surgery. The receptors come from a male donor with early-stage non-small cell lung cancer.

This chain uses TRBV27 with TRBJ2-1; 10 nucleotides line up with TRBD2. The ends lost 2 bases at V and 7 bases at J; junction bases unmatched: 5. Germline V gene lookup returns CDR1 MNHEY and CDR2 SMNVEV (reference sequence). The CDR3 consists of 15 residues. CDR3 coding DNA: TGTGCCAGCAGTTTAGGACTAGCGGTTGAGAATGAGCAGTTCTTC. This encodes CASSLGLAVENEQFF.

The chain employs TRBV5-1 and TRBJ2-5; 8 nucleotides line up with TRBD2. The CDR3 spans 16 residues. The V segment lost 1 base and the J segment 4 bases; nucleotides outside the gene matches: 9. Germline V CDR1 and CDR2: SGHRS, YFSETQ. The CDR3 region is CASSLTGGPGRETQYF. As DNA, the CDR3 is TGCGCCAGCAGCTTGACGGGAGGGCCGGGTCGAGAGACCCAGTACTTC.

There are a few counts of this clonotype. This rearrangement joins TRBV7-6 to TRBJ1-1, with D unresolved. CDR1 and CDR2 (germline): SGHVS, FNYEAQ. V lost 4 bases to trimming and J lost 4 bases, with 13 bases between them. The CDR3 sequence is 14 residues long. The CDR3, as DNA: TGTGCCAGCAGCTCAGGACCGGTGGGCACTGAAGCTTTCTTT. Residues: CASSSGPVGTEAFF.

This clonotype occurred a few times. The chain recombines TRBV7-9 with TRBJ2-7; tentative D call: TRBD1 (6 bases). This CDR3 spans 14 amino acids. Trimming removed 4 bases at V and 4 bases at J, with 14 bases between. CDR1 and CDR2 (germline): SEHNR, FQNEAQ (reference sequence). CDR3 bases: TGTGCCAGCAGCTCCTACAGGGAGCAGTACGAGCAGTACTTC. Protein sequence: CASSSYREQYEQYF.

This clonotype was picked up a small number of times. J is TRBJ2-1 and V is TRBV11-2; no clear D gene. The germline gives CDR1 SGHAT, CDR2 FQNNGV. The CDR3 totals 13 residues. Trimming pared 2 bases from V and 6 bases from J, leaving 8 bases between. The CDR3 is CASSLTGPNEQFF. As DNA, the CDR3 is TGTGCCAGCAGCTTAACCGGGCCCAATGAGCAGTTCTTC.

Here the CDR3 reads CASSPPRGGRNEQYF. The CDR3 DNA follows: TGTGCCAGCAGCCCGCCGCGGGGGGGCCGGAACGAGCAGTACTTC. V and J are TRBV7-2 and TRBJ2-7; 9 nucleotides align to TRBD2. The CDR3 has 15 residues. Germline V lookup: CDR1 SGHTA, CDR2 FQGNSA. Trimming removed 5 bases from V and 5 bases from J; junction bases left unmatched: 10.

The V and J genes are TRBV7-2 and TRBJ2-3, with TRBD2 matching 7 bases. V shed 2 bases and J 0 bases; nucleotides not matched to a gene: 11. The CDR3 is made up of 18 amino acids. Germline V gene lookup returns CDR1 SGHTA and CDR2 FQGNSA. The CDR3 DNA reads TGTGCCAGCAGCTTAAAGTTAGCGGGCCCCGTTAGCACAGATACGCAGTATTTT. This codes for CASSLKLAGPVSTDTQYF.

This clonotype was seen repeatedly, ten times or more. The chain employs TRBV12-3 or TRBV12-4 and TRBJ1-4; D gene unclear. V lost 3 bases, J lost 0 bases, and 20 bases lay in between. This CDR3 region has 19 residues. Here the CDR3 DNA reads TGTGCCAGCAGTTTCGGTGGGATCCGAAGAGGTTCAACTAATGAAAAACTGTTTTTT. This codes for CASSFGGIRRGSTNEKLFF.

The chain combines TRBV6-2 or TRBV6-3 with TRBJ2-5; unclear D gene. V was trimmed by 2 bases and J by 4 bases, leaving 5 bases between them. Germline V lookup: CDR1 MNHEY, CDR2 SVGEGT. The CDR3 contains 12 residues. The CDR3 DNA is TGTGCCAGCAGTTACGGGCGAGAGACCCAGTACTTC. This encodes CASSYGRETQYF.

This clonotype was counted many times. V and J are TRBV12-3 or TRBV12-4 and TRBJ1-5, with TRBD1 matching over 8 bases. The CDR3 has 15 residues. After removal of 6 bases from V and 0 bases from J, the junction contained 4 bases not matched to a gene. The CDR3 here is CASSHRGYSNQPQHF. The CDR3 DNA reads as TGTGCCAGCAGCCACAGGGGGTATAGCAATCAGCCCCAGCATTTT.

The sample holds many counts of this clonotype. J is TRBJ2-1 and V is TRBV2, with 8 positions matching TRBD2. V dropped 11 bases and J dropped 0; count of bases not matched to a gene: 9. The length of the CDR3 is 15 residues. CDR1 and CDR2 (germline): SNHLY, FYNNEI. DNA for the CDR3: TGTGCCTGCCAACGGGGGGGGAGCTCCTACAATGAGCAGTTCTTC. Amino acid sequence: CACQRGGSSYNEQFF.

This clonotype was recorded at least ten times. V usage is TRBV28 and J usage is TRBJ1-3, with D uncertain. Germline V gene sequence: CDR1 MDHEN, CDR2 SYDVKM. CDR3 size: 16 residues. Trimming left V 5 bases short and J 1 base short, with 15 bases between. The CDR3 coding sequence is TGTGCCAGCAGTCCCCCAAACCGGGCTTCTGGAAACACCATATATTTT. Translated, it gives CASSPPNRASGNTIYF.

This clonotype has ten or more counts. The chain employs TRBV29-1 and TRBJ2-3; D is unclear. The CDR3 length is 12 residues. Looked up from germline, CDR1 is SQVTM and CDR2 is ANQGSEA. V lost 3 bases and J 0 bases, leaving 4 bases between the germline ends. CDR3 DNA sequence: TGCAGCGTTGAGCGAAGCACAGATACGCAGTATTTT. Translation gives CSVERSTDTQYF.

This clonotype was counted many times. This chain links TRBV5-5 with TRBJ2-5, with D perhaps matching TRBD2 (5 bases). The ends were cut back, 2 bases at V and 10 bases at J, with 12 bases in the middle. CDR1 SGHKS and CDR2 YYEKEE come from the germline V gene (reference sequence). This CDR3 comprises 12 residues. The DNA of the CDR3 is TGTGCCAGCAGCTTCGAGGGAGAGGTCCAGTACTTC. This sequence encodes CASSFEGEVQYF.

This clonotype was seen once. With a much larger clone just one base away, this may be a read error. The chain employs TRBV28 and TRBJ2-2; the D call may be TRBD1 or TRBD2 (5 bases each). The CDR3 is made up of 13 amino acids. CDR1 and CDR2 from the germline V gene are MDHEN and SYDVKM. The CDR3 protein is CASSQQVTGEPFF. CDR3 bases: TGTGCCAGCAGTCAACAGGTTACCGGGGAGCCGTTTTTT.

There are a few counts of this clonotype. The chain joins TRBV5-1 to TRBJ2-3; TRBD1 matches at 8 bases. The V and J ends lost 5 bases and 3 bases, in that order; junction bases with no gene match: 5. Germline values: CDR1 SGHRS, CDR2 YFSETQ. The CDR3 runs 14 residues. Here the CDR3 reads CASRNDRGTDTQYF. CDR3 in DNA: TGCGCCAGCAGAAACGACAGGGGAACAGATACGCAGTATTTT.

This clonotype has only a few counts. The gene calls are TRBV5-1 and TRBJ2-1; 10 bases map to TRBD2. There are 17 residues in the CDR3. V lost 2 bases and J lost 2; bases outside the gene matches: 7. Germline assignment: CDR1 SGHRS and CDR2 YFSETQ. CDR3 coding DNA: TGCGCCAGCAGCTTCACCTTTCTAGCGGGAGCCTACAATGAGCAGTTCTTC. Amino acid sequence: CASSFTFLAGAYNEQFF.

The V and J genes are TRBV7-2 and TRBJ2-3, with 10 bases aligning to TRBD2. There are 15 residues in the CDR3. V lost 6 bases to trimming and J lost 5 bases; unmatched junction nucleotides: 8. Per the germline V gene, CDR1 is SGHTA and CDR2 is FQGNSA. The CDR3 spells CASRFSAGGGDTQYF. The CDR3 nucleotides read TGTGCCAGCAGGTTTTCAGCGGGAGGGGGAGATACGCAGTATTTT. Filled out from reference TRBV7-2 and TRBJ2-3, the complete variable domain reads GAGVSQSPSNKVTEKGKDVELRCDPISGHTALYWYRQSLGQGLEFLIYFQGNSAPDKSGLPSDRFSAERTGGSVSTLTIQRTQQEDSAVYLCASRFSAGGGDTQYFGPGTRLTVL.

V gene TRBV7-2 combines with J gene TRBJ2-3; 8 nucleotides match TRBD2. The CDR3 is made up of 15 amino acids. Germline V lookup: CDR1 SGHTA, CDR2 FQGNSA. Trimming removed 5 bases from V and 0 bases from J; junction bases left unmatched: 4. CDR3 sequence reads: CASSRASGSTDTQYF. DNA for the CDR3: TGTGCCAGCAGCCGCGCTAGCGGGAGCACAGATACGCAGTATTTT.

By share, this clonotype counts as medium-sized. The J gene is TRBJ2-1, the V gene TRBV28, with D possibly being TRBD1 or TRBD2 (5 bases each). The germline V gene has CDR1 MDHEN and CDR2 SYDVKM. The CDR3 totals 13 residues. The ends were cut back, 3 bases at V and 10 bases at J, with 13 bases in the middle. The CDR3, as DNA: TGTGCCAGCAGTTTCCCAGTTGGGGGAGAGCAGTTCTTC. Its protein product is CASSFPVGGEQFF. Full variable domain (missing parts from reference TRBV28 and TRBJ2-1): DVKVTQSSRYLVKRTGEKVFLECVQDMDHENMFWYRQDPGLGLRLIYFSYDVKMKEKGDIPEGYSVSREKKERFSLILESASTNQTSMYLCASSFPVGGEQFFGPGTRLTVL.

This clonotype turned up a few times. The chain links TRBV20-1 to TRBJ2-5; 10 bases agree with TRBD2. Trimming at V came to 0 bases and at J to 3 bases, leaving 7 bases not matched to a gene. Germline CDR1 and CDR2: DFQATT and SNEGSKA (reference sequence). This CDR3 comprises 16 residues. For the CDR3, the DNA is TGCAGTGCTAGAGACCCCCTTAGCGGGAGGAAAGAGACCCAGTACTTC. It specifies CSARDPLSGRKETQYF.

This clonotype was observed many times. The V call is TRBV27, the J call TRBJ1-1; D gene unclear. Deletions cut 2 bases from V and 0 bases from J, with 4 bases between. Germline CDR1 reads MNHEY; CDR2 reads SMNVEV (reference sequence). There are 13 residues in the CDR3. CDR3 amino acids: CASSLGMNTEAFF. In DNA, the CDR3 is TGTGCCAGCAGTTTAGGCATGAACACTGAAGCTTTCTTT.